This T cell receptor beta chain was captured by sequencing in a study of blood T cell repertoires in COVID-19. Study summary: The United States, Italy and Spain were the sources of the acute and convalescent COVID-19 samples.

Authors' data handling: Scientists estimated how many nucleated cells there were by amplifying reference gene primers. Clones were sequenced by immunoSEQ multiplex PCR, and TCRdb holds only the in-frame ones, with some missing. V, J and clone size are taken as reported in that table, and D and trimming were inferred from the DNA itself. The top ten hold 0.75% to 0.95% of the sample, which has just under 150,000 clones, approximately 88% seen once. The CDR3 runs 15 residues. Germline-derived CDR1 and CDR2 are SGHVS and FNYEAQ. Germline trimming cut 5 bases from V and 4 bases from J; bases unmatched to any gene: 7.

The sequenced material came from peripheral blood. The rearrangement links TRBV7-6 to TRBJ1-4; TRBD1 agrees at 7 bases. This sequence originates from a woman between 45 and 60 years old with acute or convalescent COVID-19. DNA of the CDR3: TGTGCCAGCAGCGGCGGGACAGCGAGTAATGAAAAACTGTTTTTT. Its protein product is CASSGGTASNEKLFF.